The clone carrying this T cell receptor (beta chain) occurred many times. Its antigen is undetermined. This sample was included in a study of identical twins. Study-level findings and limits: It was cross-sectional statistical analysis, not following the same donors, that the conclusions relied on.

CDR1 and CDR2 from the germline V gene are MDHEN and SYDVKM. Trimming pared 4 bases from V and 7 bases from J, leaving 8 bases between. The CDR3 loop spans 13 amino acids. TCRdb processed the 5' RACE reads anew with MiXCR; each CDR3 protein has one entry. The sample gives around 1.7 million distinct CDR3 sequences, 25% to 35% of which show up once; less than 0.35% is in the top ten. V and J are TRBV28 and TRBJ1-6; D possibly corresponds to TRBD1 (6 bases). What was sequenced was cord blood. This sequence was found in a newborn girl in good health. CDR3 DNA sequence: TGTGCCAGCAGTTCCGGACAGAATTCACCCCTCCACTTT. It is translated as CASSSGQNSPLHF.